Below are 2 T cell receptor beta chains sequenced from a single sample in a study of CD8 T cells in ankylosing spondylitis. TCRdb passed the 5' RACE reads through MiXCR, listing each CDR3 protein once. The sample carries roughly 120,000 distinct CDR3 sequences, around 7% recorded once. Sequencing was performed on blood, either unsorted or a sorted T cell fraction (not recorded which). The source of these receptors is a male donor with ankylosing spondylitis or in good health (not recorded which).

This clonotype was counted ten times or more. The V gene is TRBV4-3, the J gene TRBJ2-3, with 9 bases lining up with TRBD2. V trimming: 0 bases; J trimming: 10 bases; junction bases outside the gene matches: 14. The germline V gene has CDR1 LGHNA and CDR2 YSLEER. There are 17 residues in the CDR3. The CDR3 loop reads CASSQDSASGKAGPQYF. CDR3 nucleotide sequence: TGCGCCAGCAGCCAAGATTCGGCTAGCGGGAAGGCGGGTCCGCAGTATTTT.

This clonotype was observed at least ten times. The chain uses TRBV10-2 and TRBJ2-7; 8 bases map to TRBD1. The V gene's germline CDR1 is WSHSY and CDR2 SAAADI. The CDR3 runs 15 residues. Germline trimming cut 6 bases from V and 2 bases from J; bases unmatched to any gene: 9. The CDR3 DNA sequence: TGCGCCAGCAGGACAGACAGGGGATTGCCCTACGAGCAGTACTTC. This translates into CASRTDRGLPYEQYF.